A single sample gave rise to the 9 T cell receptor beta chains below, sequenced in a study of blood T cells in healthy people across ages. Together with a sample-barcoded 5' primer, a J-beta primer mix was included in a second PCR lasting roughly 6 to 12 cycles. Via MiXCR, TCRdb re-called the 5' RACE reads, giving one row per CDR3 protein. The table lists 710,000 or so distinct CDR3 sequences, roughly 32% of them singletons. The source material was blood. The receptor source for this set is a woman aged 80 or older in good health.

The table lists this clonotype with many counts. The chain employs TRBV19 and TRBJ2-5; 10 bases line up with TRBD2. J was trimmed by 3 bases and V by 5 bases; bases with no gene match: 9. The CDR3 spans 16 residues. Germline-derived CDR1 and CDR2 are LNHDA and SQIVND (reference sequence). The CDR3 nucleotides read TGTGCCAGTAGTTCCCGAAGCGGGGGGGCCGAAGAGACCCAGTACTTC. Amino acids: CASSSRSGGAEETQYF. The full variable domain, rest sourced from reference TRBV19 and TRBJ2-5, is DGGITQSPKYLFRKEGQNVTLSCEQNLNHDAMYWYRQDPGQGLRLIYYSQIVNDFQKGDIAEGYSVSREKKESFPLTVTSAQKNPTAFYLCASSSRSGGAEETQYFGPGTRLLVL.

In its sample, this clonotype was seen many times. The chain is built from TRBV11-1 and TRBJ2-1, with D hard to call. The CDR3 sequence is 13 residues long. Germline CDR1 reads SGHAT; CDR2 reads FQDESV (reference sequence). Trimming stripped 2 bases from V and 10 bases from J, with 12 bases between. The CDR3 sequence is CASSLNALREQFF. Written as DNA, the CDR3 is TGTGCCAGCAGCTTAAACGCCCTAAGGGAGCAGTTCTTC.

This sequence joins TRBV18 and TRBJ2-3; 7 bases are shared with TRBD2. In germline, CDR1 is KGHSH, CDR2 LQKENI. With V trimmed by 8 bases and J by 4 bases, 12 bases remained unmatched. There are 15 residues in the CDR3. The CDR3 region has the DNA TGTGCCAGCCCCCCGGGGCGGGAGTTCTCAGATACGCAGTATTTT. It yields the protein CASPPGREFSDTQYF.

A few counts support this clonotype. CDR3 residues: CASRGQGAQGYTF. CDR3 bases: TGTGCCAGCAGAGGACAGGGGGCGCAAGGCTACACCTTC. V and J are TRBV27 and TRBJ1-2; 11 nucleotides align to TRBD1. CDR1 MNHEY and CDR2 SMNVEV come from the germline V gene (reference sequence). The CDR3 runs to 13 residues. After removal of 6 bases from V and 8 bases from J, the junction contained 5 bases not matched to a gene.

The chain joins TRBV18 to TRBJ1-1; D is unresolved. The CDR3 contains 11 residues. Germline-derived CDR1 and CDR2 are KGHSH and LQKENI. V gave up 2 bases and J gave up 11 bases, with 9 bases separating them. CDR3 DNA sequence: TGTGCCAGCTCACCAGCCCTAGGGGCTTTCTTT. Amino acid sequence: CASSPALGAFF.

The V call is TRBV28, the J call TRBJ2-6, with D possibly matching TRBD2 (7 bases). Trimming pared 3 bases from V and 4 bases from J, leaving 13 bases between. Germline values: CDR1 MDHEN, CDR2 SYDVKM. This CDR3 spans 16 amino acids. CDR3 sequence reads: CASSFSRGAGANVLTF. CDR3 sequence (DNA): TGTGCCAGCAGTTTCTCTCGGGGGGCCGGGGCCAACGTCCTGACTTTC.

The J gene is TRBJ2-1, the V gene TRBV6-5; 7 nucleotides match TRBD1. V dropped 2 bases and J dropped 12; count of bases not matched to a gene: 13. The CDR3 has 15 residues. CDR1 and CDR2 from the germline V gene are MNHEY and SVGAGI. The CDR3, as DNA: TGTGCCAGCAGTTACGGACCGGGACAGCCCGACGGGCAGTTCTTC. Translation gives CASSYGPGQPDGQFF.

With respect to this clonotype: A much larger clone differs from this one at a single base, so this may be a read error. The V and J genes are TRBV5-1 and TRBJ1-2; 8 nucleotides agree with TRBD1. Trimming took 3 bases from V and 6 from J; bases not matched to a gene: 7. CDR1 and CDR2 (germline): SGHRS, YFSETQ. The CDR3 has 14 residues. CDR3 sequence (DNA): TGCGCCAGCAGCTGGTCTACAGGGGGGGATGGCTACACCTTC. Its translation: CASSWSTGGDGYTF.

The V and J genes are TRBV27 and TRBJ2-2; 8 nucleotides agree with TRBD2. V was clipped by 6 bases and J by 4 bases; unmatched bases: 10. The CDR3 sequence is 16 residues long. In germline, CDR1 is MNHEY, CDR2 SMNVEV (reference sequence). The CDR3, as DNA: TGTGCCAGCAGACTGGGCCAGCGGGGGTTCACCGGGGAGCTGTTTTTT. The encoded protein is CASRLGQRGFTGELFF.